These T cell receptor beta chains were read from a single sample in a study of shared clonotypes between healthy human individuals. Profiled with immunoSEQ multiplex PCR; TCRdb holds only in-frame clones, not every one. Found here are 2 million to 3 million clones, just over 90% of them singletons; the top ten hold about 0.13%. Source material: naive CD4+ T cells sorted from blood. All receptors come from a man aged 18 to 29 in good health. Each CDR3 is given with its conserved first and last residue. Each record gives: J gene, CDR3 length, V gene, CDR3 protein.

j_call: TRBJ2-7; cdr3_length: 13; v_call: TRBV7-2; cdr3_aa: CASSPGGPYEQYF
j_call: TRBJ2-1; cdr3_length: 15; v_call: TRBV6-5; cdr3_aa: CASRLYDSPYNEQFF
j_call: TRBJ1-5; cdr3_length: 14; v_call: TRBV6-9; cdr3_aa: CASSYPDSNQPQHF
j_call: TRBJ2-5; cdr3_length: 15; v_call: TRBV15; cdr3_aa: CATSRLNGYYETQYF
j_call: TRBJ2-7; cdr3_length: 10; v_call: TRBV6-4; cdr3_aa: CASPTDEQYF
j_call: TRBJ2-7; cdr3_length: 17; v_call: TRBV7-8; cdr3_aa: CASSLNVLRFSSYEQYF
j_call: TRBJ2-5; cdr3_length: 14; v_call: TRBV30; cdr3_aa: CAWGEGAIGETQYF
j_call: TRBJ2-4; cdr3_length: 19; v_call: TRBV18; cdr3_aa: CASSPSPLQYILAKNIQYF
j_call: TRBJ1-4; cdr3_length: 15; v_call: TRBV7-9; cdr3_aa: CASSFGDRENEKLFF
j_call: TRBJ1-6; cdr3_length: 11; v_call: TRBV7-8; cdr3_aa: CASSLESPLHF
j_call: TRBJ1-6; cdr3_length: 16; v_call: TRBV25-1; cdr3_aa: CASSEGGQGGLSPLHF
j_call: TRBJ1-1; cdr3_length: 15; v_call: TRBV5-1; cdr3_aa: CASSLGPRGDTEAFF
j_call: TRBJ1-1; cdr3_length: 13; v_call: TRBV10-3; cdr3_aa: CAISERTDSPAFF
j_call: TRBJ2-3; cdr3_length: 14; v_call: TRBV5-1; cdr3_aa: CASSLRPTTDTQYF
j_call: TRBJ2-7; cdr3_length: 13; v_call: TRBV7-2; cdr3_aa: CASSLPVTYEQYF
j_call: TRBJ1-1; cdr3_length: 12; v_call: TRBV27; cdr3_aa: CASGTGSTEAFF
j_call: TRBJ2-1; cdr3_length: 13; v_call: TRBV7-6; cdr3_aa: CASSLASPNEQFF
j_call: TRBJ1-5; cdr3_length: 13; v_call: TRBV6-5; cdr3_aa: CASSRGGAQPQHF
j_call: TRBJ1-2; cdr3_length: 13; v_call: TRBV11-2; cdr3_aa: CASSLTGSYGYTF
j_call: TRBJ2-5; cdr3_length: 13; v_call: TRBV30; cdr3_aa: CAWSGRRQETQYF
j_call: TRBJ2-3; cdr3_length: 13; v_call: TRBV29-1; cdr3_aa: CSVQRLGPDTQYF
j_call: TRBJ2-7; cdr3_length: 13; v_call: TRBV7-2; cdr3_aa: CASSSRGYYEQYF
j_call: TRBJ1-4; cdr3_length: 15; v_call: TRBV6-5; cdr3_aa: CASSYSYSVNEKLFF
j_call: TRBJ1-1; cdr3_length: 12; v_call: TRBV7-9; cdr3_aa: CASSVRSTEAFF
j_call: TRBJ1-1; cdr3_length: 14; v_call: TRBV5-1; cdr3_aa: CASSLGDRATEAFF
j_call: TRBJ1-1; cdr3_length: 17; v_call: TRBV7-2; cdr3_aa: CASSYGGAAGGDTEAFF
j_call: TRBJ2-7; cdr3_length: 15; v_call: TRBV6-6; cdr3_aa: CASSYLSSSSYEQYF